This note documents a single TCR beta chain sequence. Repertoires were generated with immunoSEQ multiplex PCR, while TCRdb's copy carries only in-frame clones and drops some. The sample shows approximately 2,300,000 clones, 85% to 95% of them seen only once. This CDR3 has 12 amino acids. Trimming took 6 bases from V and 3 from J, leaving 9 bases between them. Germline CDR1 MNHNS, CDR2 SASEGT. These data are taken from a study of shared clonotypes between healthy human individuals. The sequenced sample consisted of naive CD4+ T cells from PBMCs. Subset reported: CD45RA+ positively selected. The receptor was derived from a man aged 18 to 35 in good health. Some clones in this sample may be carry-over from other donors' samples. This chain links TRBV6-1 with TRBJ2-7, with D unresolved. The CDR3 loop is CASSFSNYEQYF. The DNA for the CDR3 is TGTGCCAGCAGCTTCTCGAACTACGAGCAGTACTTC.